This T cell receptor (beta chain) was found in a study of T cell repertoires in cytomegalovirus infection. Study in general: It was recently identified HLA-C-restricted and well-studied HLA-B-restricted CMV epitopes that the study used. TCR beta signatures that were public indicated CMV infection and matching HLA type. Study-wide results and caveats: CMV carriers with the relevant HLA were identified by cumulative public TCR beta family frequency. CMV-specific TCR beta clonotypes restricted by HLA-C were the ones dominating the ex vivo response.

TCRdb re-called the reads through MiXCR, storing one row per CDR3 protein. The table shows 45,000 to 65,000 distinct CDR3 sequences, with less than 20% occurring only once. As for this clonotype: The antigen remains unidentified.

The germline CDR1 and CDR2 sequences are SGHTA and FQGNSA. V lost 0 bases and J lost 4; bases outside the gene matches: 9. The CDR3 has 16 amino acids. The receptor was isolated from a human donor in good health (CMV status not recorded). Some clones in this sample may be carry-over from other donors' samples. The chain recombines TRBV7-2 with TRBJ2-7, with 7 bases identical to TRBD2. Sequences were derived from CD8+ T cells from cultured PBMCs, sampled from culture after CMV antigen stimulation. The CDR3 loop reads CASSLAGWGGGYEQYF. The DNA for the CDR3 is TGTGCCAGCAGCTTAGCGGGCTGGGGGGGGGGATACGAGCAGTACTTC.